This T cell receptor (beta chain) is from a study of T cell repertoires in cytomegalovirus infection. Whole-study results and caveats: The ex vivo response was dominated by HLA-C-restricted CMV-specific TCR beta clonotypes.

Each CDR3 protein is one row after TCRdb ran MiXCR on the reads. This repertoire shows around 710,000 distinct CDR3 sequences, just under 30% found once; its top ten account for under 15%. Turning to this clonotype: Antigen unknown.

V trimming: 5 bases; J trimming: 6 bases; junction bases outside the gene matches: 12. The CDR3 is 15 amino acids. CDR1 is SEHNR, CDR2 FQNEAQ, per germline (reference sequence). Here the sequenced sample was cultured CD8+ T cells from PBMCs, taken from culture after CMV antigen stimulation. This chain joins TRBV7-9 and TRBJ1-2, with 7 bases matching TRBD1. The clonotype comes from a human donor in good health (CMV status not recorded). Some clones in this sample may be carry-over from other donors' samples. In DNA, the CDR3 is TGTGCCAGCAGCCTGGGTGGACAGGTCATCAATGGCTACACCTTC. Residues: CASSLGGQVINGYTF.